Sequencing of this T cell receptor (beta chain) was carried out in a study of blood T cells in healthy people across ages (dated by TCRdb to about 2015). Study-wide context: In model experiments, roughly one uniquely barcoded TCR beta cDNA molecule per two T cells was captured by template switching. To track age-related changes in TCR beta repertoire diversity, the study relied on deep sequencing normalized with unique cDNA molecular identifiers. The donors were split into four age groups: young (average around 15 years), middle-aged (over 35), aged (approximately 60) and long-lived (roughly 86). To avoid experimental bias, donors of different ages were distributed randomly across sequencing lanes. Using the same blood draw, the study looked at two additional independent replicas of 1 million unique cDNA reads for two donors, one aged 18 to 30 and the other aged 80 or older.

Study-wide conclusions, independent of this receptor: The CMV infection status of donors was not known, potentially confounding age-related changes in expanded clonotypes. Observed TCR beta diversity per million T cells fell roughly linearly with age, and a significant reduction was already apparent by age roughly 40. Since profiling was done on bulk unsorted PBMCs, naive and antigen-experienced compartments could not be conclusively compared. Compared with the aged group, the long-lived group had more naive CD4+ T cells, fewer expanded clones and increased TCR diversity, a pattern suggesting age selection. Estimates of total diversity from one million sequenced T cells were regarded as lower bounds and underestimates. A strong correlation was found between observed TCR beta diversity and the percentage of naive T cells measured by flow cytometry.

Spanning cysteine to phenylalanine, the CDR3 consists of 19 amino acids. The CDR3 DNA has 57 bases and is translated from base 1. Trimming leaves V shorter by 0 bases and J shorter by 2 bases, with the junction holding 7 bases beyond the gene matches. From the germline V gene, CDR1 is SGHRS and CDR2 is YFSETQ. The donors were 40 or so Caucasian individuals from Russia, aged 6 to 90 years, who were systemically healthy. Each donor gave approximately 9.4 milliliters of peripheral blood, drawn into EDTA-treated Vacutainer tubes. PBMCs were isolated by Ficoll-Paque density-gradient centrifugation, with at least 6 million obtained per sample. Trizol reagent was used to extract total RNA from PBMCs, with at least 6 micrograms per sample. The percentages of naive CD45RAhigh/CD27high T cells were determined by flow cytometry on a PBMC aliquot from every donor. This clonotype was seen a few times. The antigen this receptor binds is unknown. No quality values exist for individual bases; no much larger clone is one base distant.

Library preparation used 5' RACE. TCRdb records Illumina HiSeq 2500 as the sequencer. A second PCR of about 7 to 12 cycles was run with a J-beta primer mix and a sample-barcoded 5' primer. A template-switch 5' adaptor carrying 12 random nucleotides introduced a unique molecular identifier onto each TCR beta cDNA molecule. Each sample yielded at least 2.5 million CDR3-containing paired-end reads. The Mint cDNA synthesis kit, primed by a TRBC-specific oligonucleotide, was used to synthesize first-strand cDNA from all RNA. Following uracil-DNA glycosylase treatment, all cDNA underwent a first 18-cycle PCR with the universal primers M1SS and BC2_uni_R. The published analysis was carried out like this. For normalization, 1 million high-quality reads, each with a distinct molecular identifier, were randomly selected from each sample. Instead of being binned into consensus sequences, reads that shared molecular identifiers were thrown out. CDR3 identification, clonotype clustering and error correction used MiTCR with a Q25 quality threshold and the strictest error-elimination algorithm. Lower-bound total TCR beta diversity was estimated with a nonparametric unseen species model using Euler transformation. TCRdb reran the public reads through fastp at Q25 and MiXCR, keeping productive beta chains. Each CDR3 protein gets just one entry, which takes the most common genes and DNA from the rows behind it. These V and J calls are TCRdb output, not the study's own analysis. The sample table records about 1 million distinct CDR3 sequences; more than 35% of these occur just once. The ten top clones hold about 20% of the sample.

The V and J segments used are TRBV5-1 and TRBJ2-1; TRBD2 matches 14 bases in the middle. The sequencing sample was made of blood. This receptor was obtained from a woman aged 55-70 years in good health. The nucleotide sequence reads as follows: TGCGCCAGCAGCTTGGGAGGGACTAGCGGGAGACGCACCTACAATGAGCAGTTCTTC. It codes for CASSLGGTSGRRTYNEQFF. With all but the CDR3 taken from the reference TRBV5-1 and TRBJ2-1 genes, the full variable domain is: KAGVTQTPRYLIKTRGQQVTLSCSPISGHRSVSWYQQTPGQGLQFLFEYFSETQRNKGNFPGRFSGRQFSNSRSEMNVSTLELGDSALYLCASSLGGTSGRRTYNEQFFGPGTRLTVL.